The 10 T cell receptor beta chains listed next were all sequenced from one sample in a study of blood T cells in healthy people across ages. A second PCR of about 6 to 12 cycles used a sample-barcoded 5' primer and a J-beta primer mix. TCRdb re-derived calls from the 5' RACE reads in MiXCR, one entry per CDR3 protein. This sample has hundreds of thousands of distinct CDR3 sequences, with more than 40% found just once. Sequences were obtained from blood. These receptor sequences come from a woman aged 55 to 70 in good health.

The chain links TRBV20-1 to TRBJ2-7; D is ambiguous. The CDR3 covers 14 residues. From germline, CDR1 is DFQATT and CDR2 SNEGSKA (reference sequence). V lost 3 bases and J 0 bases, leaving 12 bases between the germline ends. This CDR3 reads CSASLLTNSYEQYF. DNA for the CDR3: TGCAGTGCTAGTCTTCTAACCAACTCCTACGAGCAGTACTTC.

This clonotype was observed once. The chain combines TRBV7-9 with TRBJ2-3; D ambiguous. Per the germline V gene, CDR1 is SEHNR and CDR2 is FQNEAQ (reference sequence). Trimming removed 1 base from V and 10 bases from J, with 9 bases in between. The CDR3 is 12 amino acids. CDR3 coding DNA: TGTGCCAGCAGCTTAGTCTCCTCATCGCAGTATTTT. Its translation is CASSLVSSSQYF.

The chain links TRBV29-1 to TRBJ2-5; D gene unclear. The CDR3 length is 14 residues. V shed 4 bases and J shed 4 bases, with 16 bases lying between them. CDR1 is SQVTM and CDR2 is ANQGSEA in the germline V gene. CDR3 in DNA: TGCAGCGTTGTGGCCGATACGGTTCTAGAGACCCAGTACTTC. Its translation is CSVVADTVLETQYF.

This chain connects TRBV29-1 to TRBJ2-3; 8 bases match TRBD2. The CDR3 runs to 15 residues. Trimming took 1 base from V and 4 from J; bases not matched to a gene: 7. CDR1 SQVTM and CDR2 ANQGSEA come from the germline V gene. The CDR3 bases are TGCAGCGTTGAAGGGGGTAGCGGGATGTCAGATACGCAGTATTTT. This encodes CSVEGGSGMSDTQYF.

The CDR3 region has the DNA TGTGCCAGCAGCCAAGAGTCACAGCGGGGGGAGACCCAGTACTTC. This encodes CASSQESQRGETQYF. The chain couples TRBV4-2 to TRBJ2-7; TRBD2 agrees at 8 bases. The DNA end favors TRBJ2-5, so the J call may be wrong. This CDR3 has 15 residues. Germline values: CDR1 LGHNA, CDR2 YNFKEQ.

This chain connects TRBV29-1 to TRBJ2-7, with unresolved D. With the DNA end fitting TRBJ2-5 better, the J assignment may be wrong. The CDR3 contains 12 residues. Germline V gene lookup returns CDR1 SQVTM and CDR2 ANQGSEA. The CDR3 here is CSVEKGPETQYF. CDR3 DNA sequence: TGCAGCGTTGAGAAGGGCCCAGAGACCCAGTACTTC.

CDR3: CSASPAGRGPDTQYF. CDR3 coding DNA: TGCAGTGCTAGCCCAGCGGGTAGGGGTCCAGATACGCAGTATTTT. The chain uses TRBV20-1 and TRBJ2-3; the D gene is possibly TRBD2 (6 bases). Germline V gene lookup returns CDR1 DFQATT and CDR2 SNEGSKA (reference sequence). Trimming left V 3 bases short and J 4 bases short, with 17 bases between. This CDR3 is built from 15 residues.

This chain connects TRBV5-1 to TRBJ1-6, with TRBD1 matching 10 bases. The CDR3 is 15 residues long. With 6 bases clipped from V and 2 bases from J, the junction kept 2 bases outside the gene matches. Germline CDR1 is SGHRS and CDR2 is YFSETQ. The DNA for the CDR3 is TGCGCCAGCACTGGACAGGGGGCCTATAATTCACCCCTCCACTTT. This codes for CASTGQGAYNSPLHF. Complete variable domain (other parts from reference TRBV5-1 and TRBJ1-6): KAGVTQTPRYLIKTRGQQVTLSCSPISGHRSVSWYQQTPGQGLQFLFEYFSETQRNKGNFPGRFSGRQFSNSRSEMNVSTLELGDSALYLCASTGQGAYNSPLHFGNGTRLTVT.

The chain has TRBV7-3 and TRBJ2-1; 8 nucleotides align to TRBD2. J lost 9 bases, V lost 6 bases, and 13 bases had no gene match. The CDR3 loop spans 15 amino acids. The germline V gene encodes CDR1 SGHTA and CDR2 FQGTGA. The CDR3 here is CASSSRGSGIIEQFF. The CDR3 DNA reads TGTGCCAGCAGTTCCCGGGGTAGCGGGATCATTGAGCAGTTCTTC.

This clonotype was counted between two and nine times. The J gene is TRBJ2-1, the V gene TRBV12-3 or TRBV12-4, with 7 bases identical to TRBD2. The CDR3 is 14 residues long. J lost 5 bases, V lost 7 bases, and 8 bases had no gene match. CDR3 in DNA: TGTGCCAGCAACCGGGCTAGCGGAAACAATGAGCAGTTCTTC. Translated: CASNRASGNNEQFF.